The clone carrying this TCR beta chain has only one observation. Its specificity is not known. This sample was taken from a study of T-cell reconstitution after alpha-beta-depleted transplantation in children. General study results and limits: Alpha-beta T cells present about two months after transplant were reported to originate from several hundred expanded graft clones. T-cell numbers and diversity, one year after transplant, stemmed largely from T cells that were newly produced.

TCRbeta library construction was performed incorporating unique molecular identifiers. From the PCR reads, TCRdb called clonotypes with MiXCR, one entry per CDR3 protein. The repertoire holds about 300,000 distinct CDR3 sequences, over 9.5% seen once, with less than 9% in the top ten. Germline V gene sequence: CDR1 LGHNA, CDR2 YNFKEQ. With 0 bases removed from V and 5 bases from J, the gap between germline ends came to 14 bases. The CDR3 runs to 16 residues. This TCR was sampled from a boy younger than two with acute myeloid leukemia, due to receive a stem cell transplant. The source material was PBMCs, sampled before TCRalphabeta/CD19-depleted stem cell transplant. The rearrangement joins TRBV4-2 to TRBJ2-1, with D tentatively TRBD1 (6 bases). CDR3 sequence reads: CASSQDRGRKDNEQFF. The CDR3 nucleotides read TGTGCCAGCAGCCAAGATAGGGGGAGAAAGGACAATGAGCAGTTCTTC.